These 5 T cell receptor beta chains came from one sample sequenced in a study of T cells in Graves' hyperthyroidism and ophthalmopathy. TCR beta CDR3 sequences were amplified from RNA transcripts. HTBI primers drove first-round RT-PCR of the TCR CDR3. Each CDR3 protein is one row after TCRdb ran MiXCR on the multiplex PCR reads. The top ten hold less than 85% of the sample, which has a few hundred thousand distinct CDR3 sequences, approximately 25% seen once. The material sequenced was blood. The receptors were sampled from a man in his fifties with Graves' hyperthyroidism.

This clonotype was seen more than once but under ten times. This chain links TRBV27 with TRBJ1-2; D not certain. The germline V gene encodes CDR1 MNHEY and CDR2 SMNVEV (reference sequence). The CDR3 sequence is 12 residues long. Trimming left V 6 bases short and J 8 bases short, with 13 bases between. Here the CDR3 reads CASSLDGAGYTF. The CDR3 DNA is TGTGCCAGCAGCCTAGACGGTGCCGGCTACACCTTC.

This clonotype was counted a few times. The chain couples TRBV6-1 to TRBJ2-1, with D perhaps matching TRBD2 (6 bases). Germline values: CDR1 MNHNS, CDR2 SASEGT. CDR3 length equals 14 residues. Trimming left V 3 bases short and J 3 bases short, with 9 bases between. CDR3 sequence (DNA): TGTGCCAGCAGTGAGGCTAGCGTCTACAATGAGCAGTTCTTC. This translates into CASSEASVYNEQFF.

This clonotype was counted a few times. The rearrangement links TRBV20-1 to TRBJ2-7; D gene uncertain. The CDR3 extends over 15 amino acids. Germline CDR1 reads DFQATT; CDR2 reads SNEGSKA (reference sequence). V lost 0 bases, J lost 2 bases, and 14 bases lay in between. The CDR3 DNA sequence: TGCAGTGCTAGAGATCGAAGGTCTTTACCCTACGAGCAGTACTTC. It translates to CSARDRRSLPYEQYF.

Ten or more counts support this clonotype. This rearrangement joins TRBV3-1 to TRBJ2-7, with 9 bases identical to TRBD2. The V segment lost 2 bases and the J segment 2 bases; nucleotides outside the gene matches: 4. CDR1 and CDR2 (germline): LGHDT, YNNKEL (reference sequence). CDR3 length equals 15 residues. CDR3 coding DNA: TGTGCCAGCAGCCAACGCGGGAGGGCCGCCTACGAGCAGTACTTC. Its protein is CASSQRGRAAYEQYF.

The gene calls are TRBV14 and TRBJ2-7; D is possibly TRBD2 (6 bases). CDR3 length equals 13 residues. Trimming cost V 7 bases and J 5 bases, with 15 bases left between them. Germline loops: CDR1 SGHDN, CDR2 FVKESK. The CDR3, as DNA: TGTGCCAGCAAGGAAGGGGAGGTCAACGAGCAGTACTTC. It codes for CASKEGEVNEQYF.